This TCR beta chain derives from a study of response to subunit inactivated influenza vaccine. Broader study findings: Each seasonal influenza vaccination, the authors suggested, recruits few new T cells.

TCRdb itself ran the RT-PCR reads through MiXCR, one entry per CDR3 protein. The sample includes about 570,000 distinct CDR3 sequences, 12% seen only once; the top ten take roughly 10%. This clonotype was seen more than once but under ten times. The antigen is not known. The CDR3 length is 17 residues. Germline CDR1 LGHDT, CDR2 YNNKEL (reference sequence). The V segment lost 4 bases and the J segment 4 bases; nucleotides outside the gene matches: 8. Sequences were derived from PBMCs from blood, sampled on the day of vaccination. The TCR comes from a man aged 45-65 years who received an inactivated influenza vaccine. The V call is TRBV3-1, the J call TRBJ2-5; the match to TRBD2 covers 14 bases. DNA of the CDR3: TGTGCCAGCAGCCCGGGACTAGCGGGGGATTTGAGAGAGACCCAGTACTTC. It translates to CASSPGLAGDLRETQYF.